This T cell receptor beta chain was recorded in a study of blood T cell repertoires in COVID-19. In the study overall: Samples representing acute and convalescent COVID-19 were sourced from the United States, Italy and Spain.

Under the authors' procedure: It was from reference gene primer amplification that nucleated cell counts were estimated. Libraries were prepared by immunoSEQ multiplex PCR; TCRdb keeps only in-frame clonotypes and omits some of them. V and J calls and clone size come straight from that table; D and trimming were deduced from the DNA. Of around 400,000 clones listed, 80% to 90% were seen once; the top ten hold about 1.2%. Germline V gene lookup returns CDR1 MDHEN and CDR2 SYDVKM. This CDR3 has 16 amino acids. V lost 4 bases and J lost 2, with 15 bases in between. Sequencing used peripheral blood. The clonotype originates from a man in his forties or fifties with acute or convalescent COVID-19. The rearrangement joins TRBV28 to TRBJ2-1; D remains unclear. This chain's CDR3 is CASSSVPGRAYNEQFF. The CDR3 DNA is TGTGCCAGCAGTTCCGTTCCAGGCCGAGCCTACAATGAGCAGTTCTTC.